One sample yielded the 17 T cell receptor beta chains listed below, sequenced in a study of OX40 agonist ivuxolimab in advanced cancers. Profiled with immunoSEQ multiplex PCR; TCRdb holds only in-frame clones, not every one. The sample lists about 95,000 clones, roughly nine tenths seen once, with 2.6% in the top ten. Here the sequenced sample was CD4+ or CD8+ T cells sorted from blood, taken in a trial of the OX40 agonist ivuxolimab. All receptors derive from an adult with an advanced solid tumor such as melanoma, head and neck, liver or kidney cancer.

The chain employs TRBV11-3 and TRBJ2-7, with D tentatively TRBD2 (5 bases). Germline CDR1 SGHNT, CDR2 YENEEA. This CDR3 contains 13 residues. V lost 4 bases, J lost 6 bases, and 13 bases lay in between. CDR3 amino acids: CASSSFPGGEQYF. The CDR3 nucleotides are TGTGCCAGCAGCTCCTTCCCAGGAGGCGAGCAGTACTTC.

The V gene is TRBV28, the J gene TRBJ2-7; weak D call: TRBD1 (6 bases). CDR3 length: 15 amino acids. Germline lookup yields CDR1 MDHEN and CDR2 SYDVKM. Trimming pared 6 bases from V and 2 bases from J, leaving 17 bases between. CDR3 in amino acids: CASRSSGVVAYEQYF. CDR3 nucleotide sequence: TGTGCCAGCAGGTCTTCAGGGGTTGTCGCCTACGAGCAGTACTTC.

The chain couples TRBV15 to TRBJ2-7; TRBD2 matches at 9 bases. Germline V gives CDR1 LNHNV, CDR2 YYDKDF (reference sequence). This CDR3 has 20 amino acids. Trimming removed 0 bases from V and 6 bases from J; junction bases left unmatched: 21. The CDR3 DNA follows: TGTGCCACCAGCAGAGACCTCCAAGGACTAGCGTCCTCCAGTCCTTCCGAGCAGTACTTC. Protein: CATSRDLQGLASSSPSEQYF.

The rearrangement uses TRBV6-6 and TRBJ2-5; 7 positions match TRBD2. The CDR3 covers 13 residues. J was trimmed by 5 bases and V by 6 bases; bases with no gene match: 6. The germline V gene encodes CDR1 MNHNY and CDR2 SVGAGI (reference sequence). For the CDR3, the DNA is TGTGCCAGCAGGACTACTAGCGCCGAGACCCAGTACTTC. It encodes CASRTTSAETQYF.

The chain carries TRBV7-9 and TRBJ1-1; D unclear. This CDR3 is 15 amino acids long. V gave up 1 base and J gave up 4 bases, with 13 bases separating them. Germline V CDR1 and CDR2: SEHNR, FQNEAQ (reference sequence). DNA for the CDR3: TGTGCCAGCAGCTTAGAGGTCGGACGGGGCACTGAAGCTTTCTTT. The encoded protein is CASSLEVGRGTEAFF.

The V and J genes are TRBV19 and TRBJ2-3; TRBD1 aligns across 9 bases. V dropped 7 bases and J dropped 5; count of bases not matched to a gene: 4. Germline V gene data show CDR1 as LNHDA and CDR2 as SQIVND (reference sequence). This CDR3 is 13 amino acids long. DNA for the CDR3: TGTGCCAGTACGGGACAGGGCATAGATACGCAGTATTTT. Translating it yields CASTGQGIDTQYF.

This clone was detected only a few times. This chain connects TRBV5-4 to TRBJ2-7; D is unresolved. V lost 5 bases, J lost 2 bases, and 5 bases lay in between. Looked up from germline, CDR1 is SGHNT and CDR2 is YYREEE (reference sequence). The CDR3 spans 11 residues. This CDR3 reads CASSSAYEQYF. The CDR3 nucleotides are TGTGCCAGCAGTTCGGCCTACGAGCAGTACTTC.

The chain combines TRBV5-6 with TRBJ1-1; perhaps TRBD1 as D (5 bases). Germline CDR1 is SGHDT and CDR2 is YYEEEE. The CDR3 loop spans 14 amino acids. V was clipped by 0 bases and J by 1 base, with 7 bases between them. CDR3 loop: CASSLGQQNTEAFF. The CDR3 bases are TGTGCCAGCAGCTTGGGACAGCAGAACACTGAAGCTTTCTTT.

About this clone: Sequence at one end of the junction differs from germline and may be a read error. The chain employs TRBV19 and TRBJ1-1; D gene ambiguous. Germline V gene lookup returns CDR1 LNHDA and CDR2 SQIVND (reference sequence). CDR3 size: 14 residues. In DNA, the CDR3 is TGTGCCAGTAGTATAGCCCCTGGGAACGCTGAAGCTTTCTTT. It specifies CASSIAPGNAEAFF.

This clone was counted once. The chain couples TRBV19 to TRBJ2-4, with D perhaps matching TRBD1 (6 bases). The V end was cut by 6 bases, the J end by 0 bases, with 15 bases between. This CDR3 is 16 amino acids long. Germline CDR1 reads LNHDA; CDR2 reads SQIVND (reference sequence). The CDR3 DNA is TGTGCCAGTAGCACTACAGGGATGGTAGCCAAAAACATTCAGTACTTC. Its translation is CASSTTGMVAKNIQYF.

CDR3 amino acids: CASSYLSNQPQHF. The CDR3 DNA reads TGTGCCAGCAGTTACTTATCCAATCAGCCCCAGCATTTT. The rearrangement uses TRBV6-6 and TRBJ1-5; no reliable D call. The germline CDR1 and CDR2 sequences are MNHNY and SVGAGI (reference sequence). The V end lost 1 base, the J end lost 3 bases, and 4 bases lay between the germline ends. The CDR3 has 13 residues.

CDR3 sequence: CASRRTEYQPQHF. DNA of the CDR3: TGTGCCAGCAGACGGACTGAGTATCAGCCCCAGCATTTT. The rearrangement uses TRBV7-2 and TRBJ1-5; D is ambiguous. The CDR3 runs 13 residues. CDR1 is SGHTA and CDR2 is FQGNSA in the germline V gene. With 6 bases removed from V and 5 bases from J, the gap between germline ends came to 11 bases. Combining the CDR3 with reference TRBV7-2 and TRBJ1-5 gives the whole variable domain GAGVSQSPSNKVTEKGKDVELRCDPISGHTALYWYRQSLGQGLEFLIYFQGNSAPDKSGLPSDRFSAERTGGSVSTLTIQRTQQEDSAVYLCASRRTEYQPQHFGDGTRLSIL.

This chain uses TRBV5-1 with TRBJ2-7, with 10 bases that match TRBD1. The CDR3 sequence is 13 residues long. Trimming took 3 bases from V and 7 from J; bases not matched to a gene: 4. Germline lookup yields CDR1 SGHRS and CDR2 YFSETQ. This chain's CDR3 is CASSYRTGGEQYF. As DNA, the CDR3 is TGCGCCAGCAGCTACCGGACAGGGGGTGAGCAGTACTTC.

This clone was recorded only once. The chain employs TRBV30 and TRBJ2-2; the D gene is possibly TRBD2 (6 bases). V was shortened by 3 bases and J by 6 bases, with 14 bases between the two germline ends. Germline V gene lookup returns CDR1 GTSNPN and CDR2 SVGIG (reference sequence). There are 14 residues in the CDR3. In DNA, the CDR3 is TGTGCCTGGAGCCCCGGGACTTCTGCCGGGGAGCTGTTTTTT. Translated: CAWSPGTSAGELFF. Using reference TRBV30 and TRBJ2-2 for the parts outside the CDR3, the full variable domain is SQTIHQWPATLVQPVGSPLSLECTVEGTSNPNLYWYRQAAGRGLQLLFYSVGIGQISSEVPQNLSASRPQDRQFILSSKKLLLSDSGFYLCAWSPGTSAGELFFGEGSRLTVL.

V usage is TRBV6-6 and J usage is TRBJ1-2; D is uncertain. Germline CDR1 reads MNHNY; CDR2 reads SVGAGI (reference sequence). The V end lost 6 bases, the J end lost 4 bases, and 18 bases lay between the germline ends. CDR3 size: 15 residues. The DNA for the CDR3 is TGTGCCAGCAGGGTAGCGGGCCCTAATCCCTATGGCTACACCTTC. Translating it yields CASRVAGPNPYGYTF.

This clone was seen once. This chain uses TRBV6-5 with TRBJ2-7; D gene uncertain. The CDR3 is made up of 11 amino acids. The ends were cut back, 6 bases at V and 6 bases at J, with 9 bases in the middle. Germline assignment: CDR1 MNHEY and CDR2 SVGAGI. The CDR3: CASRSPFEQYF. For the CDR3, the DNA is TGTGCCAGCAGGTCTCCGTTCGAGCAGTACTTC.

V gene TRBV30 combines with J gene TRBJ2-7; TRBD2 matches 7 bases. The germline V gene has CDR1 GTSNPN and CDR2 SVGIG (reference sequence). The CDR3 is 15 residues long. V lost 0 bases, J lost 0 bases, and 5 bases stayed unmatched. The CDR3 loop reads CAWSVTGGSSYEQYF. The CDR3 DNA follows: TGTGCCTGGAGTGTAACTGGCGGGAGCTCCTACGAGCAGTACTTC. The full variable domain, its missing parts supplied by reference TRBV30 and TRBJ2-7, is SQTIHQWPATLVQPVGSPLSLECTVEGTSNPNLYWYRQAAGRGLQLLFYSVGIGQISSEVPQNLSASRPQDRQFILSSKKLLLSDSGFYLCAWSVTGGSSYEQYFGPGTRLTVT.